These T cell receptor beta chains were read from a single sample in a study of CD8 T cell repertoires and HIV-1 epitope variants. These TCRs are of unknown antigen specificity. Assay used: immunoSEQ multiplex PCR; TCRdb lists only in-frame clones, some missing. This sample yields about 4,400 clones, of which roughly two thirds are seen a single time; 40% to 45% belongs to the top ten. Specimen: cultured CD8+ T cells derived from PBMCs. These receptors were obtained from a male donor with HIV. Each CDR3 is given with its conserved first and last residue. Fields, in order: D gene, J gene, V gene, clone size, CDR3 length, CDR3 DNA, CDR3 protein. A D gene is named only where the DNA matches it firmly. Size tells how often a clone was seen (once, few, many) or the class of an expanded clone, and some rows leave it out.

- | TRBJ1-1 | TRBV4-3 | once | 15 | TGCGCCAGCAGCCAAGGGGTTATCTCGAACACTGAAGCTTTCTTT | CASSQGVISNTEAFF
- | TRBJ1-5 | TRBV27 | - | 18 | TGTGCCAGCAGTCTAAGAGGGTCGGGGTGGTATGGCAATCAGCCCCAGCATTTT | CASSLRGSGWYGNQPQHF
- | TRBJ2-7 | TRBV5-4 | - | 12 | TGTGCCAGCAGCTTGTGGTCTTACGAGCAGTACTTC | CASSLWSYEQYF
- | TRBJ1-3 | TRBV9 | - | 14 | TGTGCCAGCAGCCCCTCAGGGGCAGGAAACACCATATATTTT | CASSPSGAGNTIYF
TRBD2 | TRBJ2-5 | TRBV9 | - | 15 | TGTGCCAGCAGCGGCCGGGACTATGAGCGGCAGACCCAGTACTTC | CASSGRDYERQTQYF
- | TRBJ1-5 | TRBV6-6 | once | 13 | TGTGCCAGCAGTTCGGCGGGGAATCAGCCCCAGCATTTT | CASSSAGNQPQHF
- | TRBJ2-7 | TRBV27 | few | 14 | TGTGCCAGCAGTGAGATTGCAAGCTCCTACGAGCAGTACTTC | CASSEIASSYEQYF
- | TRBJ1-5 | TRBV15 | - | 15 | TGTGCCACCAGCAGAGATAGAGGGGGTTGGCAGCCCCAGCATTTT | CATSRDRGGWQPQHF
- | TRBJ2-7 | TRBV5-6 | few | 13 | TGTGCCAGCAGCTCGTTACATCTATACGAGCAGTACTTC | CASSSLHLYEQYF
- | TRBJ2-7 | TRBV5-1 | - | 11 | TGCGCCTCCCGCGGCGGGTACGAGCAGTACTTC | CASRGGYEQYF
- | TRBJ2-7 | TRBV7-9 | - | 11 | TGTGCCAGCAGCGTTCTTGACGAGCAGTACTTC | CASSVLDEQYF
- | TRBJ2-5 | TRBV5-1 | few | 15 | TGCGCCAGCAGCGAGGGACGGAGTAGTTGGGAGACCCAGTACTTC | CASSEGRSSWETQYF
TRBD1 | TRBJ2-7 | TRBV19 | few | 15 | TGTGCCAGTAGTACCTGGACAGGGACCCTCTACGAGCAGTACTTC | CASSTWTGTLYEQYF
- | TRBJ2-7 | TRBV28 | - | 13 | TGTGCCAGCAGTTTAACCGGGGATCCCGAGCAGTACTTC | CASSLTGDPEQYF
- | TRBJ1-2 | TRBV5-1 | large | 14 | TGCGCCAGCAGCTCGCAGGAGACTAACTATGGCTACACCTTC | CASSSQETNYGYTF
- | TRBJ2-3 | TRBV5-4 | - | 15 | TGTGCCAGCAGCCCCCCCCGCGGGGAGGCAGATACGCAGTATTTT | CASSPPRGEADTQYF
- | TRBJ1-6 | TRBV4-1 | - | 16 | TGCGCCAGCAGCCCCCGGACCGGACATCATAATTCACCCCTCCACTTT | CASSPRTGHHNSPLHF